The next 22 T cell receptor beta chains were all read from a single sample in a study of shared clonotypes between healthy human individuals. Naive CD8 cells, CD45RO-negative and positively selected for CCR7, excluded terminally differentiated effector memory CD45RA+ cells. The repertoire was sequenced with immunoSEQ multiplex PCR; TCRdb's copy has only in-frame clones and lacks some. Among almost 700,000 clones listed, 92% were seen once. Sequenced sample: naive CD8+ T cells sorted from blood. The source of these receptors is a young man in good health.

The V call is TRBV28, the J call TRBJ2-7, with no clear D. This CDR3 region has 12 residues. The V end lost 5 bases, the J end lost 3 bases, and 8 bases lay between the germline ends. Germline CDR1 MDHEN, CDR2 SYDVKM. The CDR3 protein is CASSQQDYEQYF. In DNA form, the CDR3 reads TGTGCCAGCAGTCAGCAAGACTACGAGCAGTACTTC.

Note on this clone: Distinct nucleotide sequences in the sample also encode this CDR3. The chain links TRBV29-1 to TRBJ2-7, with 8 bases lining up with TRBD1. CDR1 is SQVTM and CDR2 is ANQGSEA in the germline V gene. The length of the CDR3 is 13 residues. After removal of 7 bases from V and 0 bases from J, the junction contained 5 bases not matched to a gene. The CDR3: CSARTGSSYEQYF. CDR3 DNA: TGCAGCGCCCGGACAGGGTCCTCCTACGAGCAGTACTTC.

The J gene is TRBJ1-1, the V gene TRBV27; a possible D gene is TRBD1 (6 bases). CDR1 is MNHEY, CDR2 SMNVEV, per germline (reference sequence). Trimming removed 3 bases from V and 4 bases from J, with 9 bases in between. The CDR3 runs 13 residues. The CDR3 DNA follows: TGTGCCAGCAGTTTCGTGGGGGCCACTGAAGCTTTCTTT. Residues: CASSFVGATEAFF.

The genes are TRBV14 and TRBJ2-7, with 7 positions matching TRBD1. The CDR3 sequence is 15 residues long. Unmatched junction bases numbered 8, after V lost 3 bases and J lost 3 bases. CDR1 is SGHDN and CDR2 is FVKESK in the germline V gene. The CDR3 nucleotides are TGTGCCAGCAGCCAGAGACAGGGCCTTCTCTACGAGCAGTACTTC. Translation gives CASSQRQGLLYEQYF.

The chain carries TRBV9 and TRBJ2-3; maybe TRBD1 (5 bases). The CDR3 sequence is 16 residues long. Trimming left V 0 bases short and J 2 bases short, with 13 bases between. Germline V lookup: CDR1 SGDLS, CDR2 YYNGEE. The CDR3, as DNA: TGTGCCAGCAGCGTAGGTTTAGGGGATACCACAGATACGCAGTATTTT. It is translated as CASSVGLGDTTDTQYF.

This chain connects TRBV7-9 to TRBJ2-5; D remains ambiguous. The CDR3 has 15 amino acids. Germline V gene lookup returns CDR1 SEHNR and CDR2 FQNEAQ (reference sequence). The germline V and J ends were trimmed by 0 bases and 1 base, with 9 bases remaining between them. CDR3 DNA: TGTGCCAGCAGCTTAGCATCGACGGGCCAAGAGACCCAGTACTTC. Translating gives CASSLASTGQETQYF.

V gene TRBV19 combines with J gene TRBJ2-1, with TRBD2 matching 11 bases. Germline CDR1 is LNHDA and CDR2 is SQIVND (reference sequence). V lost 5 bases to trimming and J lost 5 bases; unmatched junction nucleotides: 8. This CDR3 has 16 amino acids. This chain's CDR3 is CASSLPGLAAHNEQFF. The CDR3 DNA follows: TGTGCCAGTAGTTTGCCGGGACTAGCGGCCCACAATGAGCAGTTCTTC.

V is TRBV7-9 and J is TRBJ2-7, with D hard to call. Germline V lookup: CDR1 SEHNR, CDR2 FQNEAQ (reference sequence). The V and J ends lost 1 base and 7 bases respectively, with 14 bases between them. CDR3 length equals 14 residues. CDR3 sequence reads: CASSLVETTSEQYF. As DNA, the CDR3 is TGTGCCAGCAGCTTAGTTGAGACGACAAGTGAGCAGTACTTC. The full variable domain, rest sourced from reference TRBV7-9 and TRBJ2-7, is DTGVSQNPRHKITKRGQNVTFRCDPISEHNRLYWYRQTLGQGPEFLTYFQNEAQLEKSRLLSDRFSAERPKGSFSTLEIQRTEQGDSAMYLCASSLVETTSEQYFGPGTRLTVT.

The rearrangement joins TRBV7-8 to TRBJ1-3, with 8 bases lining up with TRBD1. V gave up 3 bases and J gave up 1 base; unmatched junction bases: 14. CDR3 length: 19 residues. Germline assignment: CDR1 SGHVS and CDR2 FQNEAQ. The CDR3 nucleotides read TGTGCCAGCAGCTTTACCCGCAGGGGGCCTATCTTTTCTGGAAACACCATATATTTT. It encodes CASSFTRRGPIFSGNTIYF.

The rearrangement uses TRBV11-2 and TRBJ2-7; 10 positions agree with TRBD1. V gave up 6 bases and J gave up 2 bases; unmatched junction bases: 4. The CDR3 is 14 amino acids. The V gene's germline CDR1 is SGHAT and CDR2 FQNNGV. CDR3 DNA sequence: TGTGCCAGCAGTGACAGGGGGCGAACCTACGAGCAGTACTTC. Translated: CASSDRGRTYEQYF.

The chain links TRBV7-6 to TRBJ2-2; perhaps D is TRBD1 or TRBD2 (5 bases each). The germline gives CDR1 SGHVS, CDR2 FNYEAQ. Trimming shortened V by 5 bases and J by 1 base, and 14 bases separated the two germline ends. CDR3 size: 16 residues. Here the CDR3 reads CASSPNRDQNTGELFF. CDR3 DNA sequence: TGTGCCAGCAGCCCAAACCGGGACCAGAACACCGGGGAGCTGTTTTTT.

The J gene is TRBJ2-7, the V gene TRBV11-2, with a weak D call TRBD1 (6 bases). The CDR3 has 14 residues. The V and J ends lost 4 bases and 2 bases respectively, with 12 bases between them. The germline gives CDR1 SGHAT, CDR2 FQNNGV. CDR3 residues: CASSYSQGTYEQYF. DNA of the CDR3: TGTGCCAGCAGCTACTCACAGGGTACCTACGAGCAGTACTTC.

CDR3 nucleotides: TGCGCCAGCAGCTTAATGGGGGGACAAGAGACCCAGTACTTC. Its protein product is CASSLMGGQETQYF. The chain has TRBV5-1 and TRBJ2-5, with TRBD2 as a possible D gene (6 bases). With 2 bases removed from V and 2 bases from J, the gap between germline ends came to 10 bases. Germline CDR1 reads SGHRS; CDR2 reads YFSETQ. This CDR3 has 14 amino acids. Looking up the rest from reference TRBV5-1 and TRBJ2-5 gives the full variable domain: KAGVTQTPRYLIKTRGQQVTLSCSPISGHRSVSWYQQTPGQGLQFLFEYFSETQRNKGNFPGRFSGRQFSNSRSEMNVSTLELGDSALYLCASSLMGGQETQYFGPGTRLLVL.

The chain combines TRBV6-6 with TRBJ2-7; 8 bases line up with TRBD2. The CDR3 covers 14 residues. V lost 4 bases and J lost 9; bases outside the gene matches: 11. Germline loops: CDR1 MNHNY, CDR2 SVGAGI (reference sequence). CDR3 coding DNA: TGTGCCAGCAGTTTCGGCGGGAGGTACCCGGGGCAGTACTTC. Protein sequence: CASSFGGRYPGQYF.

CDR3 DNA: TGTGCCAGCAGCTCCACCCAGCCCGGGGGCCTTCTCACCGGGGAGCTGTTTTTT. The encoded protein is CASSSTQPGGLLTGELFF. The V and J genes are TRBV7-9 and TRBJ2-2; D is possibly TRBD1 or TRBD2 (6 bases each). Germline values: CDR1 SEHNR, CDR2 FQNEAQ (reference sequence). V dropped 4 bases and J dropped 4 bases, with 22 bases sitting between them. The CDR3 consists of 18 residues.

This clone was seen only once. This chain uses TRBV27 with TRBJ2-3; tentative D call: TRBD2 (6 bases). There are 13 residues in the CDR3. CDR1 MNHEY and CDR2 SMNVEV come from the germline V gene (reference sequence). V lost 8 bases and J lost 3, with 12 bases in between. CDR3 loop: CASALGGTDTQYF. In nucleotides, the CDR3 is TGTGCCAGCGCTCTTGGGGGGACAGATACGCAGTATTTT.

This chain joins TRBV4-1 and TRBJ2-3; D is possibly TRBD2 (6 bases). The CDR3 is 17 residues long. The germline V gene encodes CDR1 MGHRA and CDR2 YSYEKL. The V end lost 0 bases, the J end lost 5 bases, and 18 bases lay between the germline ends. This chain's CDR3 is CASSQEGGPKAGDTQYF. As DNA, the CDR3 is TGCGCCAGCAGCCAAGAAGGAGGGCCCAAGGCTGGAGATACGCAGTATTTT.

V usage is TRBV27 and J usage is TRBJ2-2; TRBD1 might be the D (6 bases). The germline CDR1 and CDR2 sequences are MNHEY and SMNVEV (reference sequence). The V and J ends lost 6 bases and 2 bases respectively, with 13 bases between them. CDR3 size: 15 residues. CDR3 DNA: TGTGCCAGCAGCTCCATCAGGGGTAACACCGGGGAGCTGTTTTTT. Protein sequence: CASSSIRGNTGELFF.

This chain joins TRBV7-8 and TRBJ2-1; tentatively, D is TRBD2 (5 bases). The length of the CDR3 is 16 residues. Trimming cost V 5 bases and J 4 bases, with 18 bases left between them. In germline, CDR1 is SGHVS, CDR2 FQNEAQ. Here the CDR3 reads CASSQAATPSYNEQFF. In DNA, the CDR3 is TGTGCCAGCAGCCAAGCGGCCACGCCGTCTTACAATGAGCAGTTCTTC. The whole variable domain, filled in from reference TRBV7-8 and TRBJ2-1, reads GAGVSQSPRYKVAKRGQDVALRCDPISGHVSLFWYQQALGQGPEFLTYFQNEAQLDKSGLPSDRFFAERPEGSVSTLKIQRTQQEDSAVYLCASSQAATPSYNEQFFGPGTRLTVL.

The V and J genes are TRBV4-1 and TRBJ1-5; D gene ambiguous. Per germline, CDR1 MGHRA and CDR2 YSYEKL. CDR3 length: 13 residues. V lost 1 base and J lost 5, with 6 bases in between. The CDR3: CASSQGSDQPQHF. The CDR3 DNA reads as TGCGCCAGCAGCCAAGGATCTGATCAGCCCCAGCATTTT.

The chain joins TRBV9 to TRBJ2-2, with 7 positions matching TRBD1. The CDR3 length is 16 residues. With V trimmed by 4 bases and J by 1 base, 7 bases remained unmatched. The V gene's germline CDR1 is SGDLS and CDR2 YYNGEE. CDR3 protein: CASSPPGQRNTGELFF. The CDR3 DNA sequence: TGTGCCAGCAGCCCTCCGGGACAGCGGAACACCGGGGAGCTGTTTTTT. The whole variable domain, filled in from reference TRBV9 and TRBJ2-2, reads DSGVTQTPKHLITATGQRVTLRCSPRSGDLSVYWYQQSLDQGLQFLIQYYNGEERAKGNILERFSAQQFPDLHSELNLSSLELGDSALYFCASSPPGQRNTGELFFGEGSRLTVL.

V usage is TRBV30 and J usage is TRBJ1-2, with a possible D match to TRBD1 (6 bases). Trimming took off 1 base at V and 7 bases at J, with 16 bases between the two ends. This CDR3 is built from 14 residues. The germline CDR1 and CDR2 sequences are GTSNPN and SVGIG (reference sequence). The CDR3, as DNA: TGTGCCTGGAGTGCCACAGGGCTGTCTAGTGGCTACACCTTC. Protein sequence: CAWSATGLSSGYTF.